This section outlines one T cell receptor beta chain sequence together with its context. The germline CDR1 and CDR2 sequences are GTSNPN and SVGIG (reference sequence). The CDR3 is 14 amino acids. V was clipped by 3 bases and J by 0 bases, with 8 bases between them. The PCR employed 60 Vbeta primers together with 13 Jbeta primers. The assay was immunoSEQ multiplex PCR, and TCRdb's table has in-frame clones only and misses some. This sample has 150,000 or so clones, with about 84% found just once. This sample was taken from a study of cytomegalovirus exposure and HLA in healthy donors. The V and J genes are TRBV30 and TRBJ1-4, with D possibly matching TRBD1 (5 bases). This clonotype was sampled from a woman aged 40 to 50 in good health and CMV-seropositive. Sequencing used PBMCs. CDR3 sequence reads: CAWRTQATNEKLFF. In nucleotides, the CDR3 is TGTGCCTGGAGGACACAGGCAACTAATGAAAAACTGTTTTTT.